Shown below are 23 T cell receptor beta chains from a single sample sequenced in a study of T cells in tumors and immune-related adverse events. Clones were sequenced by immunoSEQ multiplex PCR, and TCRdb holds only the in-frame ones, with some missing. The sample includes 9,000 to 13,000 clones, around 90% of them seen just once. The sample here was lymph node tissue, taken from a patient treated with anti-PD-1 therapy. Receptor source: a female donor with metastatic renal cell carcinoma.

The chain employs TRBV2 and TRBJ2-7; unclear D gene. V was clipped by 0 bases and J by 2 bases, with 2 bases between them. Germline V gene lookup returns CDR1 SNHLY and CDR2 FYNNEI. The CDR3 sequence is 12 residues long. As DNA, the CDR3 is TGTGCCAGCAGTGAAGCGCCCTACGAGCAGTACTTC. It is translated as CASSEAPYEQYF.

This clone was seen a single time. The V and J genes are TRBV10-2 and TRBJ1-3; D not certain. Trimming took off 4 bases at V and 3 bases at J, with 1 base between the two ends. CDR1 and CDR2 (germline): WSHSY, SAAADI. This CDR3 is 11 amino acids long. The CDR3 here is CASSVGNTIYF. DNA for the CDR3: TGCGCCAGCAGTGTTGGAAACACCATATATTTT.

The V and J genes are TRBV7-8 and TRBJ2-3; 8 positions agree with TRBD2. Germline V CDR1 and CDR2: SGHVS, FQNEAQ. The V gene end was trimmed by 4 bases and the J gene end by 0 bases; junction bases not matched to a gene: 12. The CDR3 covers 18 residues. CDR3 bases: TGTGCCAGCAGCTCAAGCCCGGGAGGGCCGCTAAGCACAGATACGCAGTATTTT. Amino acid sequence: CASSSSPGGPLSTDTQYF.

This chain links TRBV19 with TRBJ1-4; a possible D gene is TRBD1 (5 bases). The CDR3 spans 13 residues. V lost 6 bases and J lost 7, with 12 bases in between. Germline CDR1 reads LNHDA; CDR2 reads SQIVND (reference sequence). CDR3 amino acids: CASRSGNAEKLFF. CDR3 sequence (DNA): TGTGCCAGTAGATCAGGGAACGCTGAAAAACTGTTTTTT. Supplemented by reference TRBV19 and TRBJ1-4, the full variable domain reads DGGITQSPKYLFRKEGQNVTLSCEQNLNHDAMYWYRQDPGQGLRLIYYSQIVNDFQKGDIAEGYSVSREKKESFPLTVTSAQKNPTAFYLCASRSGNAEKLFFGSGTQLSVL.

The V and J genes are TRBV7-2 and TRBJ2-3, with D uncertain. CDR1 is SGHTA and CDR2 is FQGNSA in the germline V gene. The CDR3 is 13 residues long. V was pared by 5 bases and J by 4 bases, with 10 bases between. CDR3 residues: CASSNFLADTQYF. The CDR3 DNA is TGTGCCAGCAGCAATTTCCTCGCAGATACGCAGTATTTT.

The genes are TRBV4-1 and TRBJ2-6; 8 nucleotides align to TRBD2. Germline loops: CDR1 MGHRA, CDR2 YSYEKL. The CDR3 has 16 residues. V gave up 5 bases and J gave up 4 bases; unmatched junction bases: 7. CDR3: CASSKTGGLGANVLTF. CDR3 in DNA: TGCGCCAGCAGCAAGACGGGGGGGCTCGGGGCCAACGTCCTGACTTTC.

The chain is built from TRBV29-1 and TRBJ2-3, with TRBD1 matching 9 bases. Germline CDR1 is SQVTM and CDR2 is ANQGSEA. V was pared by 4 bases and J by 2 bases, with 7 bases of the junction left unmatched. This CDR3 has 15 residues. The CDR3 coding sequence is TGCAGCGTTGCGAAGACAGGGGGTTACACAGATACGCAGTATTTT. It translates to CSVAKTGGYTDTQYF.

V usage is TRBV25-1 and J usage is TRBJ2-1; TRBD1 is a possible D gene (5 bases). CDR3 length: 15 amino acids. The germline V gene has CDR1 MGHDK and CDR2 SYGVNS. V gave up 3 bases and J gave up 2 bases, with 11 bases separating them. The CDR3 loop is CASSDGTGPYNEQFF. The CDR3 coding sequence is TGTGCCAGCAGTGACGGCACAGGTCCCTACAATGAGCAGTTCTTC.

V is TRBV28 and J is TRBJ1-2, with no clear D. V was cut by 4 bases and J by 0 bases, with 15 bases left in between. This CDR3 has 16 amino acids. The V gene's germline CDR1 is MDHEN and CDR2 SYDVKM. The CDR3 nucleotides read TGTGCCAGCAGTTCTCCCTGGACGGAAGCTAACTATGGCTACACCTTC. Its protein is CASSSPWTEANYGYTF.

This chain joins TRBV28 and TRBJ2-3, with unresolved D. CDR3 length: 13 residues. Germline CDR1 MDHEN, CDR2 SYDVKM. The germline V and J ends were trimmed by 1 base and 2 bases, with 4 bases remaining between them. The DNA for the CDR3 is TGTGCCAGCAGTTTATTAGCCACAGATACGCAGTATTTT. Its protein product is CASSLLATDTQYF. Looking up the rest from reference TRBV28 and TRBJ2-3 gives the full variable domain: DVKVTQSSRYLVKRTGEKVFLECVQDMDHENMFWYRQDPGLGLRLIYFSYDVKMKEKGDIPEGYSVSREKKERFSLILESASTNQTSMYLCASSLLATDTQYFGPGTRLTVL.

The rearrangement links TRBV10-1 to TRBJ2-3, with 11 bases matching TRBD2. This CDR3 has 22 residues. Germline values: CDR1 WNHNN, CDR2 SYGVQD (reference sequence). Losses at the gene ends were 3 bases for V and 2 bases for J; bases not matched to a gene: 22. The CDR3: CASSDLGGTSGGLISDTDTQYF. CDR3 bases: TGCGCCAGCAGTGACCTAGGGGGAACTAGCGGGGGCCTTATTTCGGACACAGATACGCAGTATTTT.

CDR3: CASETGVTGNTIYF. The CDR3 DNA reads as TGTGCCAGCGAGACAGGGGTGACTGGAAACACCATATATTTT. The rearrangement joins TRBV2 to TRBJ1-3, with 8 bases lining up with TRBD1. Trimming removed 8 bases from V and 2 bases from J; junction bases left unmatched: 5. This CDR3 region has 14 residues. In germline, CDR1 is SNHLY, CDR2 FYNNEI.

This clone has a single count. The CDR3 nucleotides read TGTGCCAGCAGCCCACCGAGAGGACGGAATGAGCAGTTCTTC. It encodes CASSPPRGRNEQFF. This chain connects TRBV7-6 to TRBJ2-1; no reliable D call. V was trimmed by 5 bases and J by 7 bases, leaving 15 bases between them. The CDR3 is 14 amino acids. Germline V lookup: CDR1 SGHVS, CDR2 FNYEAQ.

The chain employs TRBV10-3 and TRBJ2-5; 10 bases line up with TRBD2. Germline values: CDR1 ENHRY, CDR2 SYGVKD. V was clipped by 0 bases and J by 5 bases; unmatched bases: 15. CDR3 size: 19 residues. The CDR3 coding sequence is TGTGCCATCAGTGAGTCGATTATCGAGCGGGAGGGCCGAGGGGAGACCCAGTACTTC. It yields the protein CAISESIIEREGRGETQYF.

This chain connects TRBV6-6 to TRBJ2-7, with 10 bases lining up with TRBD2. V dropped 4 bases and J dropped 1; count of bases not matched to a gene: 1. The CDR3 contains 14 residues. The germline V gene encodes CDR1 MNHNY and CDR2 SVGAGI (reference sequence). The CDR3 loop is CASSLAGGSYEQYF. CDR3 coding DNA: TGTGCCAGCAGTTTAGCGGGGGGTTCCTACGAGCAGTACTTC.

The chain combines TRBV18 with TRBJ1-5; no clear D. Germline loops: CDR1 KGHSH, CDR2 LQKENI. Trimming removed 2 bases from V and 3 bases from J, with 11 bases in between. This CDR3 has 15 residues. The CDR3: CASSPVYSDNQPQHF. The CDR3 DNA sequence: TGTGCCAGCTCACCAGTCTACAGCGACAATCAGCCCCAGCATTTT.

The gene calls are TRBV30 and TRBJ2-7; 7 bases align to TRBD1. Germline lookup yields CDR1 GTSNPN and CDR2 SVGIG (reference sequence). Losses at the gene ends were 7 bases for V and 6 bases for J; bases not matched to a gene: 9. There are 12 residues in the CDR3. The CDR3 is CALTGLSSEQYF. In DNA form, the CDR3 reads TGTGCCTTGACAGGGCTAAGCTCCGAGCAGTACTTC. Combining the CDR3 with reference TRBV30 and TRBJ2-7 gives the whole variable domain SQTIHQWPATLVQPVGSPLSLECTVEGTSNPNLYWYRQAAGRGLQLLFYSVGIGQISSEVPQNLSASRPQDRQFILSSKKLLLSDSGFYLCALTGLSSEQYFGPGTRLTVT.

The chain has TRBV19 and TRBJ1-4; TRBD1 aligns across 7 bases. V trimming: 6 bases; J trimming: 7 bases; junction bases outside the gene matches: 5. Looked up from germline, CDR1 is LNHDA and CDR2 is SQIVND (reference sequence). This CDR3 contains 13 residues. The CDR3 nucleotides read TGTGCCAGTAGCCCTACAGGGGTTGAAAAACTGTTTTTT. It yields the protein CASSPTGVEKLFF.

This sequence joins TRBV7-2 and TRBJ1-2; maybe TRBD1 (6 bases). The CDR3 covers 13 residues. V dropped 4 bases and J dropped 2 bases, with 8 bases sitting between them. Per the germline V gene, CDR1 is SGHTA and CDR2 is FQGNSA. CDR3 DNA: TGTGCCAGCAGCTCCGGACAGAACTATGGCTACACCTTC. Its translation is CASSSGQNYGYTF.

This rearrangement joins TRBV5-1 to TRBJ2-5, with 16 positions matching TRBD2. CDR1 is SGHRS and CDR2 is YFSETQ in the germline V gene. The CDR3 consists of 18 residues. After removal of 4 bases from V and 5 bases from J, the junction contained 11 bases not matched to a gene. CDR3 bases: TGCGCCAGCAGCCCCCGGCCGGGACTAGCGGGAGGGATGGAGACCCAGTACTTC. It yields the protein CASSPRPGLAGGMETQYF.

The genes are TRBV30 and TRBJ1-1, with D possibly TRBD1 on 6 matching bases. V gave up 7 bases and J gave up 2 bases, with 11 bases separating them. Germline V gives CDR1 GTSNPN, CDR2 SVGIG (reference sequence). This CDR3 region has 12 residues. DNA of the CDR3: TGTGCCTCCGGGACAACAAACACTGAAGCTTTCTTT. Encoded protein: CASGTTNTEAFF.

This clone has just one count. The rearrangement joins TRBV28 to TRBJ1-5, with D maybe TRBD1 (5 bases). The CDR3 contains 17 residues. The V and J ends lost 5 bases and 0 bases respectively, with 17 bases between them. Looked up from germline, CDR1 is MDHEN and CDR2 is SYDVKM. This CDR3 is CASSPKTARYSNQPQHF. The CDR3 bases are TGTGCCAGCAGTCCAAAGACAGCCAGATATAGCAATCAGCCCCAGCATTTT.

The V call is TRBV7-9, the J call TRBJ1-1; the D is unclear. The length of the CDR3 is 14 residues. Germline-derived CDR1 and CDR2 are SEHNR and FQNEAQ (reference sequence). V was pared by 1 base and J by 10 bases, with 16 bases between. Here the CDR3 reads CASSLDLGGVGAFF. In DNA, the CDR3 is TGTGCCAGCAGCTTAGATCTGGGCGGAGTTGGAGCTTTCTTT.